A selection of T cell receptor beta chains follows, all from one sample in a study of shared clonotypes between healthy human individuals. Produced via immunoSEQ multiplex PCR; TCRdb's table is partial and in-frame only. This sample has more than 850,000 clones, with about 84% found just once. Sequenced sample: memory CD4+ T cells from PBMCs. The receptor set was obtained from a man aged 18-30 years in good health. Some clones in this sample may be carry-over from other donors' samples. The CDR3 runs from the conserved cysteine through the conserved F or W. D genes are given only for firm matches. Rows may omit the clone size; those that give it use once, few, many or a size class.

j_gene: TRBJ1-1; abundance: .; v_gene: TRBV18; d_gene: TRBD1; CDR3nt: TGTGCCAGCTCACCCACAGGGGGCTCTGACACTGAAGCTTTCTTT; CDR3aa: CASSPTGGSDTEAFF
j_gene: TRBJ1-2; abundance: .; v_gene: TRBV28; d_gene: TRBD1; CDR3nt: TGTGCCAGCAGGAAATTCTTCTACCGGGACAGGGCAAACTATGGCTACACCTTC; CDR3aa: CASRKFFYRDRANYGYTF
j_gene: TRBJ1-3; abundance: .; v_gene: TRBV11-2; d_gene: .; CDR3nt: TGTGCCAGCAGCTCCGCAGCAGTAAGCTCTGGAAACACCATATATTTT; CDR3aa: CASSSAAVSSGNTIYF
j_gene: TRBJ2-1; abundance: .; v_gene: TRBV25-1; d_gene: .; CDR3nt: TGTGCCAGCAGAGCCCCGGGACTCCCTGAGCAGTTCTTC; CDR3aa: CASRAPGLPEQFF
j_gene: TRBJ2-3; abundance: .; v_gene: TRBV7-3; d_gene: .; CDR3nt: TGTGCCAGCAGCTACGGACCCACAGATACGCAGTATTTT; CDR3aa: CASSYGPTDTQYF
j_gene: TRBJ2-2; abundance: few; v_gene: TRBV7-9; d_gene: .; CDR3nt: TGTGCCAGCAGCTTAGATGTCGGGTCGCCTAGAAGACTGTTTTTT; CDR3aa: CASSLDVGSPRRLFF
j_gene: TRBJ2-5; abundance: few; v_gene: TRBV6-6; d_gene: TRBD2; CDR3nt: TGTGCCAGCCACTTAGCGGGAGGAGAAGAGACCCAGTACTTC; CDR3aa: CASHLAGGEETQYF
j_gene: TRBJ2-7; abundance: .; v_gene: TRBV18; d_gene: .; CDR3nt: TGTGCCAGCTCATCCACCGGGGCAGAGGTAGAGCAGTACTTC; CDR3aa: CASSSTGAEVEQYF
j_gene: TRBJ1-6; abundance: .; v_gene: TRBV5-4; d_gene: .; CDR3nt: TGTGCCAGCAGCTTGGCCAATGGTTCACCCCTCCACTTT; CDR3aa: CASSLANGSPLHF
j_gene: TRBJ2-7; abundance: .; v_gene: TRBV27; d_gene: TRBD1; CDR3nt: TGTGCCAGCAGTCCGCGACAGGGATTGTTAGAGCAGTACTTC; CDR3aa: CASSPRQGLLEQYF
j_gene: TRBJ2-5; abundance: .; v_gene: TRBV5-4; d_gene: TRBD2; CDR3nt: TGTGCCAGCAGCCCACGGGGCGGGAGCATTGAGACCCAGTACTTC; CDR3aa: CASSPRGGSIETQYF
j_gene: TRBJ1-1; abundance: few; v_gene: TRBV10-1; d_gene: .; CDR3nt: TGCGCCAGCAGTGCAGGTTCTGAAGCTTTCTTT; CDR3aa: CASSAGSEAFF
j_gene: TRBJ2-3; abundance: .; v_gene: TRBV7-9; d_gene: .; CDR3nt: TGTGCCAGCAGCTTAGGCTTAGCGGCCCTCACAGATACGCAGTATTTT; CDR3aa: CASSLGLAALTDTQYF
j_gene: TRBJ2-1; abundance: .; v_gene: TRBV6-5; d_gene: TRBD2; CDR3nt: TGTGCCAGCAGGTTACTAGCGGGAGGCGCCCATGAGCAGTTCTTC; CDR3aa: CASRLLAGGAHEQFF
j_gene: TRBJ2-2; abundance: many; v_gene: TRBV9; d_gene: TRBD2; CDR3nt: TGTGCCAGCAGCGGGGGGACTAGCGAGAAGTGGTGGACCGGGGAGCTGTTTTTT; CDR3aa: CASSGGTSEKWWTGELFF
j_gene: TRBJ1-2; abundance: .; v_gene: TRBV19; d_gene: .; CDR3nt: TGTGCCAGTAGTATCTCGGGGGGCGCGTATGGCTACACCTTC; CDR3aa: CASSISGGAYGYTF
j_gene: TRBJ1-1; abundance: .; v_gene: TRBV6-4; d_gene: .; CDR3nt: TGTGCCAGCAGTGAAGGAAGTGCTTTCTTT; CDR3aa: CASSEGSAFF
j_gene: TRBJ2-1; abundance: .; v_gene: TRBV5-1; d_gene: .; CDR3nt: TGCGCCAGCAGCTTGGAGTACAGCAATGAGCAGTTCTTC; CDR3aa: CASSLEYSNEQFF